The clone carrying this T cell receptor beta chain has a handful of counts. From the RACE reads, TCRdb called clonotypes with MiXCR, one entry per CDR3 protein. The sample carries tens of thousands of distinct CDR3 sequences, 9.5% to 15% recorded once. This sample was included in a study of human T cells and chemical hapten exposure. Time point described: pre-sensitization, week 0. Treatment given: therapeutic diphenylcyclopropenone sensitization with weekly scalp DPC. Germline CDR1 and CDR2: SQVTM and ANQGSEA. V trimming: 7 bases; J trimming: 5 bases; junction bases outside the gene matches: 5. The CDR3 runs 12 residues.

V and J are TRBV29-1 and TRBJ2-5; the match to TRBD1 covers 9 bases. Sequences were derived from whole blood, sampled in connection with sensitization to the hapten diphenylcyclopropenone (DPC). This TCR was recovered from a woman aged 30 to 39 with alopecia areata. Some clones in this sample may be carry-over from other donors' samples. DNA for the CDR3: TGCAGCGCCCCAGACAGGGGGGAGACCCAGTACTTC. Its translation is CSAPDRGETQYF.